This T cell receptor beta chain was captured by sequencing in a study of response to subunit inactivated influenza vaccine. Study findings and constraints: Only a handful of new T cells, the authors suggested, are recruited with each seasonal influenza vaccination.

Comments on this clonotype: Its antigen is still unknown.

TCRdb re-called the RT-PCR reads through MiXCR, storing one row per CDR3 protein. The sample lists around 580,000 distinct CDR3 sequences, 12% to 15% occurring once. Germline V CDR1 and CDR2: KGHDR, SFDVKD. Between the trimmed V and J ends, which lost 4 bases and 1 base, there was a span of 5 bases. This CDR3 comprises 13 residues. This receptor was obtained from a man aged 45 to 65 who received an inactivated influenza vaccine. This material consisted of PBMCs from blood, taken 11 to 12 days after vaccination. The chain couples TRBV24-1 to TRBJ2-3; D is unclear. The CDR3 sequence is CATSDHRTDTQYF. CDR3 sequence (DNA): TGTGCCACCAGTGACCATCGCACAGATACGCAGTATTTT.